The present entry profiles one T cell receptor beta chain with its context. Its antigen is not identified. These data are taken from a study of graft-versus-host responses after intestinal transplantation. Data came from immunoSEQ multiplex PCR; TCRdb stores just in-frame clones and leaves some out. The table has about 97,000 clones, 90% seen once; the top ten hold about 15%. Study-wide results and limits: There was an association between peak levels of circulating GvH clones and early post-transplant HvG declines.

CDR1 is SGHTA, CDR2 FQGTGA, per germline. The CDR3 is 16 residues long. V was shortened by 1 base and J by 4 bases, with 14 bases between the two germline ends. This receptor was taken from a human patient who received an intestinal transplant, so some T cells may come from the graft donor. The chain carries TRBV7-3 and TRBJ2-1; D is uncertain. Sample: PBMCs, taken about 460 days after intestinal transplant. The CDR3 loop reads CASSLIVGPGYNEQFF. The CDR3 coding sequence is TGTGCCAGCAGCTTAATCGTTGGGCCTGGGTACAATGAGCAGTTCTTC.